Following are 18 T cell receptor beta chains from one sample sequenced in a study of T cell changes during pregnancy in multiple sclerosis. Sequenced by immunoSEQ multiplex PCR; TCRdb stores in-frame clones only, minus some. In the table there are tens of thousands of clones, about 90% of which are singletons. The starting material was CD4+ T cells from peripheral blood mononuclear cells, obtained in the second trimester of pregnancy. The source is a female donor with multiple sclerosis, enrolled in a pregnancy study.

V and J are TRBV5-1 and TRBJ1-1, with 7 bases matching TRBD1. With 4 bases clipped from V and 5 bases from J, the junction kept 8 bases outside the gene matches. This CDR3 has 14 amino acids. Germline values: CDR1 SGHRS, CDR2 YFSETQ. As DNA, the CDR3 is TGCGCCAGCAGCGGGACAGAGTTCAGGACTGAAGCTTTCTTT. Translated: CASSGTEFRTEAFF.

This chain uses TRBV19 with TRBJ1-5; TRBD1 is a possible D gene (5 bases). CDR3 length: 11 residues. V dropped 9 bases and J dropped 7 bases, with 10 bases sitting between them. Germline CDR1 is LNHDA and CDR2 is SQIVND (reference sequence). CDR3: CARKGVQPQHF. The CDR3 bases are TGTGCCAGGAAAGGGGTACAGCCCCAGCATTTT.

There are a few counts of this clone. The gene calls are TRBV5-1 and TRBJ2-1; 7 nucleotides agree with TRBD2. CDR1 and CDR2 from the germline V gene are SGHRS and YFSETQ. This CDR3 has 14 residues. Germline trimming cut 1 base from V and 8 bases from J; bases unmatched to any gene: 6. In DNA form, the CDR3 reads TGCGCCAGCAGCTTGCCAGCGGGGTTCGATGAGCAGTTCTTC. It translates to CASSLPAGFDEQFF.

This chain uses TRBV14 with TRBJ1-2; 7 bases fit TRBD1. Per germline, CDR1 SGHDN and CDR2 FVKESK. Trimming removed 6 bases from V and 8 bases from J; junction bases left unmatched: 12. CDR3 size: 14 residues. DNA for the CDR3: TGTGCCAGCAGTCCGGGACAGACCCCTCGGGGCTACACCTTC. Residues: CASSPGQTPRGYTF.

The chain couples TRBV7-3 to TRBJ2-1, with 10 bases that match TRBD2. Germline trimming cut 5 bases from V and 7 bases from J; bases unmatched to any gene: 20. CDR3 length: 19 amino acids. CDR1 and CDR2 from the germline V gene are SGHTA and FQGTGA. The CDR3 coding sequence is TGTGCCAGCAGCCTACTGGCCTGGAGCGGGGGGGCCGGGTTTAATGAGCAGTTCTTC. This codes for CASSLLAWSGGAGFNEQFF.

The table lists this clone with a count of one. J is TRBJ2-2 and V is TRBV27, with D unresolved. The CDR3 loop spans 12 amino acids. CDR1 and CDR2 (germline): MNHEY, SMNVEV (reference sequence). V was clipped by 2 bases and J by 5 bases, with 3 bases between them. CDR3 nucleotides: TGTGCCAGCAGTTTACTGACCGGGGAGCTGTTTTTT. Protein product: CASSLLTGELFF.

The rearrangement uses TRBV6-5 and TRBJ2-5; 11 nucleotides agree with TRBD2. V lost 6 bases, J lost 4 bases, and 7 bases stayed unmatched. The CDR3 consists of 15 residues. Germline V gives CDR1 MNHEY, CDR2 SVGAGI. As DNA, the CDR3 is TGTGCCAGCAGCCGGCGACTAGCGGGGAGAGAGACCCAGTACTTC. Translation: CASSRRLAGRETQYF.

This chain connects TRBV18 to TRBJ2-1; 9 bases map to TRBD1. Unmatched junction bases numbered 4, after V lost 3 bases and J lost 4 bases. CDR3 length equals 15 residues. Germline V lookup: CDR1 KGHSH, CDR2 LQKENI. The CDR3 nucleotides read TGTGCCAGCTCACCGCCGGGACAGGGATACAATGAGCAGTTCTTC. Its translation is CASSPPGQGYNEQFF.

The chain links TRBV5-1 to TRBJ1-5; no reliable D call. Germline CDR1 SGHRS, CDR2 YFSETQ. Trimming left V 4 bases short and J 7 bases short, with 12 bases between. The CDR3 is made up of 13 amino acids. Here the CDR3 reads CASSPYPGQPQHF. In DNA, the CDR3 is TGCGCCAGCAGCCCCTACCCAGGCCAGCCCCAGCATTTT.

The chain uses TRBV5-1 and TRBJ2-5, with D maybe TRBD1 (6 bases). The assigned J gene may be wrong: the sequence end matches TRBJ2-7 better. Germline values: CDR1 SGHRS, CDR2 YFSETQ. The CDR3 extends over 14 amino acids. As DNA, the CDR3 is TGCGCCAGCAGCACCAGGACAGCGACCTACGAGCAGTACTTC. It encodes CASSTRTATYEQYF.

The chain combines TRBV11-2 with TRBJ2-5; 10 positions match TRBD2. With V trimmed by 7 bases and J by 1 base, 9 bases remained unmatched. CDR1 is SGHAT and CDR2 is FQNNGV in the germline V gene. The CDR3 sequence is 16 residues long. For the CDR3, the DNA is TGTGCCAGCACCCCGGGAGCTAGCGGGGGCCAAGAGACCCAGTACTTC. Its translation is CASTPGASGGQETQYF. The full variable domain, rest sourced from reference TRBV11-2 and TRBJ2-5, is EAGVAQSPRYKIIEKRQSVAFWCNPISGHATLYWYQQILGQGPKLLIQFQNNGVVDDSQLPKDRFSAERLKGVDSTLKIQPAKLEDSAVYLCASTPGASGGQETQYFGPGTRLLVL.

V gene TRBV11-2 combines with J gene TRBJ2-5, with 9 bases that match TRBD2. After removal of 4 bases from V and 0 bases from J, the junction contained 6 bases not matched to a gene. The CDR3 length is 16 residues. Germline V gives CDR1 SGHAT, CDR2 FQNNGV. In DNA, the CDR3 is TGTGCCAGCAGCTCCCACATAGCGGGGGACCAAGAGACCCAGTACTTC. The encoded protein is CASSSHIAGDQETQYF.

The V and J genes are TRBV7-9 and TRBJ1-4; TRBD1 might be the D (5 bases). The CDR3 consists of 15 residues. Trimming pared 3 bases from V and 7 bases from J, leaving 15 bases between. In germline, CDR1 is SEHNR, CDR2 FQNEAQ (reference sequence). The CDR3 here is CASSFDRGEGEKLFF. Written as DNA, the CDR3 is TGTGCCAGCAGCTTCGACCGGGGGGAGGGTGAAAAACTGTTTTTT.

This sequence joins TRBV19 and TRBJ2-5; a possible D gene is TRBD1 (5 bases). Deletions cut 1 base from V and 2 bases from J, with 11 bases between. Germline V gene sequence: CDR1 LNHDA, CDR2 SQIVND (reference sequence). This CDR3 has 15 amino acids. The CDR3 loop reads CASSIGRVGQETQYF. The CDR3 nucleotides are TGTGCCAGTAGTATAGGCAGGGTGGGACAAGAGACCCAGTACTTC.

This chain joins TRBV19 and TRBJ1-2; D call uncertain. Germline V CDR1 and CDR2: LNHDA, SQIVND (reference sequence). The CDR3 length is 15 residues. Trimming removed 4 bases from V and 4 bases from J, with 16 bases in between. This CDR3 is CASSRTMTDIYGYTF. The CDR3 DNA reads TGTGCCAGTAGTAGGACTATGACGGATATCTATGGCTACACCTTC.

The gene calls are TRBV7-4 and TRBJ2-2; 10 bases match TRBD1. Germline CDR1 reads SGHVT; CDR2 reads SQSDAQ. The J segment lost 0 bases and the V segment lost 5 bases, leaving 15 bases of the junction unmatched. CDR3 length equals 20 residues. CDR3 amino acids: CASSPVRGQGFHSNTGELFF. CDR3 DNA: TGTGCCAGCAGCCCCGTCCGGGGACAGGGGTTTCATTCGAACACCGGGGAGCTGTTTTTT.

This chain links TRBV12-5 with TRBJ2-1; the D is unclear. Germline V gene data show CDR1 as LGHNT and CDR2 as FRNRAP. The CDR3 sequence is 13 residues long. Trimming pared 4 bases from V and 6 bases from J, leaving 10 bases between. CDR3 protein: CASGSDLFNEQFF. The CDR3 coding sequence is TGTGCTAGTGGTTCTGACTTGTTCAATGAGCAGTTCTTC.

The chain is built from TRBV4-2 and TRBJ2-1, with D possibly being TRBD1 (5 bases). In germline, CDR1 is LGHNA, CDR2 YNFKEQ. This CDR3 spans 14 amino acids. V dropped 0 bases and J dropped 9 bases, with 12 bases sitting between them. The CDR3 sequence is CASSQEAGYGEQFF. The CDR3 DNA follows: TGTGCCAGCAGCCAAGAAGCAGGGTACGGTGAGCAGTTCTTC.